This T cell receptor (beta chain) emerged from a study of CD8+CD57+ T cells in acquired aplastic anemia. The CDR3 has 14 residues. CDR1 is SGHNT, CDR2 YENEEA, per germline. V was clipped by 5 bases and J by 4 bases, with 15 bases between them. Patients who underwent sequencing had shown CD8+CD57+ cell expansion by flow cytometry. Genomic DNA acted as the template from which TCR beta VDJ combination and CDR3 sequence profiling were carried out. TCRdb ran MiXCR on the reads and lists one entry per CDR3 protein. This table has about 160,000 distinct CDR3 sequences, 40% to 60% appearing once. This clonotype was seen ten or more times.

The sample comprised sorted CD4+, CD8+, or CD8+CD57+ T cells (not recorded which) from PBMCs. V and J are TRBV11-3 and TRBJ2-7; possibly TRBD1 or TRBD2 for D (5 bases each). The sequence derives from a human donor with aplastic anemia. As DNA, the CDR3 is TGTGCCAGCAGCCCTACCGGGACGGAATACGAGCAGTACTTC. Its protein is CASSPTGTEYEQYF.